Presented here are 6 T cell receptor beta chains from one specimen sequenced in a study of blood T cell repertoires in COVID-19. The data were produced by immunoSEQ multiplex PCR, yet TCRdb's version contains in-frame clones alone and is incomplete. The sample carries under 50,000 clones, over 90% recorded once. The material sequenced was peripheral blood. The receptor set was obtained from a man aged 60 to 75 with COVID-19, enrolled during active disease.

J is TRBJ2-7 and V is TRBV14; perhaps TRBD2 as D (6 bases). This CDR3 has 15 residues. V was clipped by 1 base and J by 2 bases, with 12 bases between them. Germline V gives CDR1 SGHDN, CDR2 FVKESK. In DNA, the CDR3 is TGTGCCAGCAGCCAAGGCGGGACCATGGCCTACGAGCAGTACTTC. This codes for CASSQGGTMAYEQYF.

The chain links TRBV27 to TRBJ2-2, with D perhaps matching TRBD2 (6 bases). Germline CDR1 is MNHEY and CDR2 is SMNVEV (reference sequence). V lost 0 bases and J lost 6, with 17 bases in between. The CDR3 spans 17 residues. This CDR3 is CASSLSMGLPGAGELFF. DNA of the CDR3: TGTGCCAGCAGTTTATCTATGGGACTGCCGGGCGCCGGGGAGCTGTTTTTT.

J is TRBJ2-3 and V is TRBV4-1; TRBD2 agrees at 7 bases. This CDR3 spans 18 amino acids. The J segment lost 1 base and the V segment lost 1 base, leaving 11 bases of the junction unmatched. Looked up from germline, CDR1 is MGHRA and CDR2 is YSYEKL. The CDR3 loop reads CASSQVLPGTIRTDTQYF. CDR3 nucleotides: TGCGCCAGCAGCCAAGTCCTGCCAGGGACTATTCGCACAGATACGCAGTATTTT.

The V gene is TRBV5-1, the J gene TRBJ2-1, with 8 bases lining up with TRBD2. The ends lost 3 bases at V and 4 bases at J; junction bases unmatched: 6. Germline CDR1 and CDR2: SGHRS and YFSETQ. This CDR3 region has 15 residues. CDR3 region: CASSSGGGTYNEQFF. The CDR3 DNA reads TGCGCCAGCAGCTCCGGGGGGGGCACTTACAATGAGCAGTTCTTC.

This rearrangement joins TRBV7-3 to TRBJ2-2; the match to TRBD2 covers 7 bases. There are 16 residues in the CDR3. CDR1 is SGHTA, CDR2 FQGTGA, per germline. Losses at the gene ends were 5 bases for V and 2 bases for J; bases not matched to a gene: 8. DNA for the CDR3: TGTGCCAGCAGCCCCTTGGGGGGGGATAACACCGGGGAGCTGTTTTTT. It encodes CASSPLGGDNTGELFF.

The chain recombines TRBV18 with TRBJ2-1; D possibly corresponds to TRBD2 (5 bases). Trimming stripped 6 bases from V and 12 bases from J, with 21 bases between. Germline-derived CDR1 and CDR2 are KGHSH and LQKENI. The CDR3 has 14 amino acids. The DNA of the CDR3 is TGTGCCAGCTCGCCCGACTACCCTCCCCAAGGGCAGTTCTTC. This encodes CASSPDYPPQGQFF.